Below, 32 T cell receptor beta chains from the same sample are listed, as sequenced in a study of regulatory T cells in long-lasting Graves disease. Researchers made TCR beta libraries by using iRepertoire HTBI primers and running Arm-PCR on CDR3 regions. One entry per CDR3 protein results from TCRdb running MiXCR on the multiplex PCR reads. The sample has some 370,000 distinct CDR3 sequences; less than 30% are singletons. Indicated time point: persistent/refractory GD, antithyroid drugs over 5 years with positive TRAb. Extracted RNA from PBMCs served as the source of the TCR library. Sequencing used peripheral blood mononuclear cells (PBMCs), obtained when the disease was refractory, from a patient treated with antithyroid drugs. All receptors come from a middle-aged woman with Graves disease.

This clonotype has a count of ten or more. The genes are TRBV13 and TRBJ2-5; 8 positions match TRBD1. The V gene's germline CDR1 is PRHDT and CDR2 FYEKMQ (reference sequence). V lost 5 bases to trimming and J lost 4 bases; unmatched junction nucleotides: 6. This CDR3 contains 14 residues. CDR3 residues: CASSGRTGPETQYF. The CDR3 coding sequence is TGTGCCAGCAGCGGGAGGACAGGGCCAGAGACCCAGTACTTC.

Many counts were recorded for this clonotype. The J gene is TRBJ1-2, the V gene TRBV12-3 or TRBV12-4; D gene ambiguous. Trimming took 6 bases from V and 4 from J, leaving 12 bases between them. This CDR3 contains 13 residues. The CDR3, as DNA: TGTGCCAGCAGGCTGGGATGGGGCTATGGCTACACCTTC. This encodes CASRLGWGYGYTF.

This clonotype was picked up many times. V gene TRBV28 combines with J gene TRBJ1-5, with 9 bases fitting TRBD1. J gave up 7 bases and V 5 bases, and 12 bases lay outside the gene matches. Germline-derived CDR1 and CDR2 are MDHEN and SYDVKM. The CDR3 totals 16 residues. The CDR3 reads CASSTPGQGFGQPQHF. DNA of the CDR3: TGTGCCAGCAGTACACCGGGACAGGGCTTCGGGCAGCCCCAGCATTTT.

This clonotype was recorded at least ten times. V is TRBV6-2 or TRBV6-3 and J is TRBJ1-5; possible D gene TRBD1, 5 bases. Germline assignment: CDR1 MNHEY and CDR2 SVGEGT. The CDR3 length is 13 residues. Trimming shortened V by 2 bases and J by 7 bases, and 9 bases separated the two germline ends. The CDR3 coding sequence is TGTGCCAGCAGTTACAGGGGCGGGCAGCCCCAGCATTTT. Its protein product is CASSYRGGQPQHF.

The J gene is TRBJ2-7, the V gene TRBV5-1; 9 bases are shared with TRBD1. The CDR3 consists of 15 residues. Germline loops: CDR1 SGHRS, CDR2 YFSETQ. V gave up 4 bases and J gave up 4 bases; unmatched junction bases: 9. Here the CDR3 DNA reads TGCGCCAGCAGCAGCAGACAGGGGGAATCGTACGAGCAGTACTTC. Translated, it gives CASSSRQGESYEQYF.

The chain joins TRBV24-1 to TRBJ2-1; either TRBD1 or TRBD2 may supply D (8 bases each). Trimming removed 4 bases at V and 6 bases at J, with 18 bases between. The CDR3 runs to 16 residues. CDR1 is KGHDR, CDR2 SFDVKD, per germline. The CDR3 coding sequence is TGTGCCACCAGTGACCGCAGGGGGCTAGCGGGCAATGAGCAGTTCTTC. Amino acids: CATSDRRGLAGNEQFF.

CDR3 in amino acids: CASSSSRGLAAGANVLTF. Written as DNA, the CDR3 is TGTGCCAGCAGTTCTAGTCGGGGACTAGCGGCAGGGGCCAACGTCCTGACTTTC. V is TRBV6-5 and J is TRBJ2-6, with 11 bases identical to TRBD2. The CDR3 is 18 amino acids. Germline trimming cut 4 bases from V and 4 bases from J; bases unmatched to any gene: 9. Per germline, CDR1 MNHEY and CDR2 SVGAGI.

This chain uses TRBV28 with TRBJ2-1; D may be TRBD2 (5 bases). The CDR3 contains 15 residues. CDR1 is MDHEN and CDR2 is SYDVKM in the germline V gene. V lost 5 bases, J lost 9 bases, and 20 bases lay in between. The CDR3 DNA follows: TGTGCCAGCAGTACTCAAGGGCGGATTCGGGGTGAGCAGTTCTTC. Translating it yields CASSTQGRIRGEQFF.

This chain joins TRBV7-9 and TRBJ1-1, with TRBD1 matching 7 bases. V gave up 2 bases and J gave up 4 bases; unmatched junction bases: 7. The CDR3 has 15 residues. CDR1 is SEHNR, CDR2 FQNEAQ, per germline (reference sequence). CDR3 DNA: TGTGCCAGCAGCTTAATAGGGGGCCGGAGCACTGAAGCTTTCTTT. Translation: CASSLIGGRSTEAFF.

This clonotype showed up many times. The chain uses TRBV15 and TRBJ2-5; D is unclear. CDR1 and CDR2 from the germline V gene are LNHNV and YYDKDF (reference sequence). The CDR3 spans 13 residues. The V and J ends lost 0 bases and 5 bases respectively, with 7 bases between them. The CDR3 DNA sequence: TGTGCCACCAGCAGAGATCGGTTCGAGACCCAGTACTTC. This codes for CATSRDRFETQYF.

The V gene is TRBV5-1, the J gene TRBJ2-3; TRBD2 might be the D (6 bases). The CDR3 runs 14 residues. The germline gives CDR1 SGHRS, CDR2 YFSETQ. V was pared by 0 bases and J by 4 bases, with 9 bases between. This chain's CDR3 is CASSLVGGADTQYF. CDR3 bases: TGCGCCAGCAGCTTGGTTGGCGGGGCAGATACGCAGTATTTT.

This clonotype was recorded many times. The chain couples TRBV28 to TRBJ2-7; 9 positions agree with TRBD1. The trim removed 5 bases at V and 9 bases at J, leaving 20 bases unmatched. The CDR3 consists of 17 residues. The V gene's germline CDR1 is MDHEN and CDR2 SYDVKM. The CDR3 bases are TGTGCCAGCAGTCCGTACGGGACAGGGTGGATGAAGCTCGGGCAGTACTTC. Encoded protein: CASSPYGTGWMKLGQYF.

This clonotype has at least ten counts. The CDR3 region is CATSEASGSAFHEQYF. The CDR3, as DNA: TGTGCCACCAGTGAGGCTAGCGGGAGTGCTTTCCACGAGCAGTACTTC. V and J are TRBV24-1 and TRBJ2-7; TRBD2 agrees at 10 bases. In germline, CDR1 is KGHDR, CDR2 SFDVKD. The CDR3 consists of 16 residues. J gave up 5 bases and V 4 bases, and 10 bases lay outside the gene matches.

This clonotype was counted at least ten times. V is TRBV28 and J is TRBJ1-1, with a possible D match to TRBD1 (6 bases). Trimming took 6 bases from V and 4 from J, leaving 18 bases between them. CDR3 length: 15 amino acids. CDR1 MDHEN and CDR2 SYDVKM come from the germline V gene. In nucleotides, the CDR3 is TGTGCCAGCAGGATTCCAGACCGGGGGCCCACTGAAGCTTTCTTT. It codes for CASRIPDRGPTEAFF.

This clonotype was recorded a few times. The chain carries TRBV20-1 and TRBJ2-2; D remains unclear. This CDR3 spans 13 amino acids. V lost 6 bases and J 0 bases, leaving 8 bases between the germline ends. The V gene's germline CDR1 is DFQATT and CDR2 SNEGSKA (reference sequence). The CDR3: CSARTANTGELFF. As DNA, the CDR3 is TGCAGTGCGAGGACGGCGAACACCGGGGAGCTGTTTTTT.

J is TRBJ2-1 and V is TRBV6-1; maybe TRBD1 (6 bases). The CDR3 spans 15 residues. The V end lost 8 bases, the J end lost 9 bases, and 23 bases lay between the germline ends. CDR1 and CDR2 from the germline V gene are MNHNS and SASEGT. This CDR3 reads CASAKARAGVPEQFF. The CDR3 nucleotides read TGTGCCAGCGCCAAAGCGAGGGCAGGGGTTCCTGAGCAGTTCTTC.

In this sample, this clonotype turned up many times. V usage is TRBV28 and J usage is TRBJ1-5, with D perhaps matching TRBD1 (5 bases). Germline V gene data show CDR1 as MDHEN and CDR2 as SYDVKM. V was shortened by 2 bases and J by 5 bases, with 13 bases between the two germline ends. This CDR3 spans 15 amino acids. CDR3 nucleotide sequence: TGTGCCAGCAGTTTAGGGGGGTCCACGTATCAGCCCCAGCATTTT. Its protein is CASSLGGSTYQPQHF.

This chain links TRBV30 with TRBJ1-3; D is ambiguous. V dropped 0 bases and J dropped 1 base, with 4 bases sitting between them. Germline CDR1 GTSNPN, CDR2 SVGIG (reference sequence). This CDR3 is built from 13 residues. CDR3 DNA sequence: TGTGCCTGGAGTGTAATTTCTGGAAACACCATATATTTT. Translated, it gives CAWSVISGNTIYF. Supplemented by reference TRBV30 and TRBJ1-3, the full variable domain reads SQTIHQWPATLVQPVGSPLSLECTVEGTSNPNLYWYRQAAGRGLQLLFYSVGIGQISSEVPQNLSASRPQDRQFILSSKKLLLSDSGFYLCAWSVISGNTIYFGEGSWLTVV.

This clonotype has a handful of counts. The chain recombines TRBV10-2 with TRBJ1-1, with D perhaps matching TRBD1 (5 bases). Per the germline V gene, CDR1 is WSHSY and CDR2 is SAAADI. The germline V and J ends were trimmed by 6 bases and 3 bases, with 8 bases remaining between them. The CDR3 consists of 12 residues. CDR3 residues: CASRGTYTEAFF. The CDR3 nucleotides are TGCGCCAGCAGGGGGACCTACACTGAAGCTTTCTTT.

A few counts support this clonotype. The rearrangement joins TRBV27 to TRBJ1-4; D gene uncertain. Deletions cut 5 bases from V and 4 bases from J, with 17 bases between. The CDR3 covers 16 residues. Germline CDR1 and CDR2: MNHEY and SMNVEV (reference sequence). The CDR3 reads CASSTRRSGVNEKLFF. The CDR3 DNA reads TGTGCCAGCAGTACCCGACGGTCGGGAGTTAATGAAAAACTGTTTTTT. Full variable domain (outside the CDR3, taken from reference TRBV27 and TRBJ1-4): EAQVTQNPRYLITVTGKKLTVTCSQNMNHEYMSWYRQDPGLGLRQIYYSMNVEVTDKGDVPEGYKVSRKEKRNFPLILESPSPNQTSLYFCASSTRRSGVNEKLFFGSGTQLSVL.

The genes are TRBV7-2 and TRBJ1-4; 10 nucleotides line up with TRBD1. The CDR3 spans 15 residues. With V trimmed by 5 bases and J by 6 bases, 6 bases remained unmatched. Germline CDR1 and CDR2: SGHTA and FQGNSA. The CDR3 DNA follows: TGTGCCAGCAGCAAGGACAGGGGGGAGCATGAAAAACTGTTTTTT. This codes for CASSKDRGEHEKLFF.

Note on this clonotype: This may be a read error, as it is one base from a much larger clone. The chain recombines TRBV28 with TRBJ2-7, with 7 bases identical to TRBD1. Germline loops: CDR1 MDHEN, CDR2 SYDVKM. The CDR3 consists of 14 residues. The chain's CDR3 is CASSTTGVTYEQHF. The CDR3 DNA reads TGTGCCAGCAGTACCACAGGGGTTACCTACGAGCAGCACTTC.

The table lists this clonotype with many counts. V is TRBV28 and J is TRBJ1-1; D is ambiguous. CDR3 length equals 13 residues. Trimming cost V 5 bases and J 5 bases, with 12 bases left between them. From germline, CDR1 is MDHEN and CDR2 SYDVKM. The CDR3 DNA reads as TGTGCCAGCAGTCCATTGTGGGGAACTGAAGCTTTCTTT. This codes for CASSPLWGTEAFF.

This clonotype was counted between two and nine times. The chain combines TRBV12-3 or TRBV12-4 with TRBJ2-7; no definite D call. V lost 3 bases and J 6 bases, leaving 12 bases between the germline ends. This CDR3 is built from 13 residues. The CDR3 is CASSFSPWGEQYF. The CDR3 bases are TGTGCCAGCAGTTTTAGTCCCTGGGGCGAGCAGTACTTC.

This clonotype turned up a few times. This chain joins TRBV6-9 and TRBJ2-1, with 9 bases identical to TRBD1. This CDR3 spans 14 amino acids. The V gene end was trimmed by 4 bases and the J gene end by 4 bases; junction bases not matched to a gene: 2. CDR1 and CDR2 (germline): MNHGY, SVAAGI. For the CDR3, the DNA is TGTGCCAGCAGTTGGGGACAGGGTTACAATGAGCAGTTCTTC. Protein product: CASSWGQGYNEQFF.

This clonotype was counted between two and nine times. The V call is TRBV5-6, the J call TRBJ2-5; 9 bases agree with TRBD2. The CDR3 totals 15 residues. Germline V gene data show CDR1 as SGHDT and CDR2 as YYEEEE. Trimming removed 3 bases from V and 5 bases from J; junction bases left unmatched: 8. Here the CDR3 reads CASSSIVAGVETQYF. CDR3 nucleotides: TGTGCCAGCAGCTCCATCGTAGCGGGAGTTGAGACCCAGTACTTC.

This clonotype appeared many times. The chain is built from TRBV11-2 and TRBJ1-1; TRBD1 matches 7 bases. Germline values: CDR1 SGHAT, CDR2 FQNNGV. This CDR3 has 16 amino acids. V trimming: 2 bases; J trimming: 3 bases; junction bases outside the gene matches: 9. CDR3 nucleotide sequence: TGTGCCAGCAGCTTAAGAACAGGGGTTGGGGACACTGAAGCTTTCTTT. This codes for CASSLRTGVGDTEAFF.

This clonotype was recorded a few times. The chain joins TRBV28 to TRBJ2-2, with TRBD1 matching 9 bases. Unmatched junction bases numbered 16, after V lost 5 bases and J lost 3 bases. This CDR3 has 19 residues. CDR1 MDHEN and CDR2 SYDVKM come from the germline V gene. In DNA form, the CDR3 reads TGTGCCAGCAGTAATTACCCTCGGGGACAGGGAATATACACCGGGGAGCTGTTTTTT. Its translation: CASSNYPRGQGIYTGELFF.

The rearrangement uses TRBV7-9 and TRBJ1-5; D is unresolved. CDR1 and CDR2 (germline): SEHNR, FQNEAQ (reference sequence). Trimming took 1 base from V and 6 from J, leaving 13 bases between them. This CDR3 is built from 15 residues. CDR3: CASSLGAGHSQPQHF. In DNA form, the CDR3 reads TGTGCCAGCAGCTTAGGGGCCGGCCATAGTCAGCCCCAGCATTTT.

The chain employs TRBV19 and TRBJ1-4, with TRBD1 as a possible D gene (5 bases). The germline gives CDR1 LNHDA, CDR2 SQIVND (reference sequence). The V end lost 6 bases, the J end lost 4 bases, and 12 bases lay between the germline ends. The CDR3 totals 14 residues. The DNA for the CDR3 is TGTGCCAGTAGCCTGGGACCGTATAATGAAAAACTGTTTTTT. Protein: CASSLGPYNEKLFF. The whole variable domain, filled in from reference TRBV19 and TRBJ1-4, reads DGGITQSPKYLFRKEGQNVTLSCEQNLNHDAMYWYRQDPGQGLRLIYYSQIVNDFQKGDIAEGYSVSREKKESFPLTVTSAQKNPTAFYLCASSLGPYNEKLFFGSGTQLSVL.

A note on this clonotype: One junction end does not reproduce the germline sequence, and a read error may be involved. CDR3 nucleotide sequence: TGTGCCATCAGTGAACCCTTCACAGGTCCCCAAGAGACCCGGTACTTC. This codes for CAISEPFTGPQETRYF. The rearrangement links TRBV10-3 to TRBJ2-5; perhaps TRBD1 as D (5 bases). CDR1 is ENHRY and CDR2 is SYGVKD in the germline V gene. This CDR3 has 16 residues.

This clonotype came up a few times. A much larger clone differs by one base, so this may be a read error. Likely a read error: the CDR3 ends without its conserved phenylalanine or tryptophan. The V and J genes are TRBV27 and TRBJ2-7; 8 bases map to TRBD1. V trimming: 5 bases; J trimming: 0 bases; junction bases outside the gene matches: 3. The germline gives CDR1 MNHEY, CDR2 SMNVEV (reference sequence). CDR3 length: 14 amino acids. CDR3 nucleotide sequence: TGTGCCAGCAGTGGGGACAGGAGCTCCTACGAGCAGTACCTC. It codes for CASSGDRSSYEQYL.